Each of the 23 T cell receptor beta chains below was sequenced from the same sample in a study of cytomegalovirus exposure and HLA in healthy donors. Using immunoSEQ multiplex PCR, the repertoire was profiled, and TCRdb retains in-frame clones only, with some absent. Of some 140,000 clones listed, about 86% were seen once; the top ten hold less than 3.5%. Sample: PBMCs. Every receptor here comes from a young man in good health and CMV-seronegative.

The J gene is TRBJ2-1, the V gene TRBV29-1; TRBD2 agrees at 12 bases. CDR3 size: 18 residues. With 5 bases clipped from V and 4 bases from J, the junction kept 15 bases outside the gene matches. The germline V gene has CDR1 SQVTM and CDR2 ANQGSEA. The CDR3 loop reads CSVPQLAGGRRLYNEQFF. CDR3 nucleotide sequence: TGCAGCGTTCCACAACTAGCGGGGGGCCGTAGACTTTACAATGAGCAGTTCTTC.

Only a few counts were recorded for this clone. The genes are TRBV27 and TRBJ2-6; the match to TRBD1 covers 8 bases. Germline CDR1 is MNHEY and CDR2 is SMNVEV (reference sequence). After removal of 4 bases from V and 0 bases from J, the junction contained 8 bases not matched to a gene. The CDR3 contains 18 residues. The CDR3 sequence: CASSSTGTGSSGANVLTF. In DNA form, the CDR3 reads TGTGCCAGCAGTTCGACCGGGACAGGAAGCTCTGGGGCCAACGTCCTGACTTTC.

Details on this clone: The sample holds other DNA sequences that translate to the same CDR3. In DNA, the CDR3 is TGCGCCAGCAGCCCCGGGGGGGCAGGTGATACGCAGTATTTT. Encoded protein: CASSPGGAGDTQYF. The chain recombines TRBV4-3 with TRBJ2-3, with TRBD2 matching 8 bases. Germline CDR1 and CDR2: LGHNA and YSLEER. The CDR3 sequence is 14 residues long. Trimming at V came to 4 bases and at J to 6 bases, leaving 6 bases not matched to a gene.

The chain is built from TRBV7-2 and TRBJ1-1; no clear D gene. Deletions cut 4 bases from V and 3 bases from J, with 15 bases between. CDR3 length equals 15 residues. Per the germline V gene, CDR1 is SGHTA and CDR2 is FQGNSA. CDR3 protein: CASSYGPYGDTEAFF. DNA for the CDR3: TGTGCCAGCAGCTACGGACCTTACGGGGACACTGAAGCTTTCTTT.

The J gene is TRBJ2-1, the V gene TRBV28, with TRBD1 matching 12 bases. Germline V gene data show CDR1 as MDHEN and CDR2 as SYDVKM. The junction had 6 bases not matched to a gene; V was cut back by 4 bases and J by 8 bases. This CDR3 contains 15 residues. In nucleotides, the CDR3 is TGTGCCAGCAGTTCTCCGGGACAGGGGGCCGATGAGCAGTTCTTC. Amino acid sequence: CASSSPGQGADEQFF.

This CDR3 reads CASGLGLSANTGELFF. The DNA for the CDR3 is TGTGCTAGTGGTTTGGGCCTTTCGGCGAACACCGGGGAGCTGTTTTTT. The chain carries TRBV12-5 and TRBJ2-2; D is unclear. The germline gives CDR1 LGHNT, CDR2 FRNRAP. There are 16 residues in the CDR3. With 1 base removed from V and 0 bases from J, the gap between germline ends came to 9 bases.

This clone has more than one count but fewer than ten. The V gene is TRBV30, the J gene TRBJ1-5; TRBD1 agrees at 7 bases. This CDR3 comprises 14 residues. The germline gives CDR1 GTSNPN, CDR2 SVGIG (reference sequence). The trim removed 2 bases at V and 5 bases at J, leaving 6 bases unmatched. The CDR3 region is CAWSFGTVHQPQHF. CDR3 bases: TGTGCCTGGAGTTTCGGGACAGTACATCAGCCCCAGCATTTT.

The chain recombines TRBV6-1 with TRBJ2-7; 7 positions agree with TRBD2. The CDR3 runs to 14 residues. The V and J ends lost 9 bases and 1 base, in that order; junction bases with no gene match: 9. Germline assignment: CDR1 MNHNS and CDR2 SASEGT. CDR3 DNA sequence: TGTGCCAGTGGGGAGGGCTACGGGTCCTACGAGCAGTACTTC. Translation gives CASGEGYGSYEQYF.

The chain recombines TRBV15 with TRBJ2-7; D possibly corresponds to TRBD2 (6 bases). Germline CDR1 LNHNV, CDR2 YYDKDF (reference sequence). This CDR3 has 13 amino acids. With 5 bases removed from V and 4 bases from J, the gap between germline ends came to 12 bases. CDR3 loop: CATSFGRGYEQYF. The CDR3 coding sequence is TGTGCCACCAGCTTCGGGCGGGGATACGAGCAGTACTTC.

This clone has just one count. The genes are TRBV15 and TRBJ2-3; 7 bases are a match to TRBD1. The CDR3 runs 15 residues. Germline V gene sequence: CDR1 LNHNV, CDR2 YYDKDF (reference sequence). Germline trimming cut 5 bases from V and 3 bases from J; bases unmatched to any gene: 8. The CDR3 here is CATSVGGLWTDTQYF. The CDR3 DNA reads TGTGCCACCAGCGTAGGGGGCCTTTGGACAGATACGCAGTATTTT.

The V and J genes are TRBV5-1 and TRBJ2-5; D unclear. V was shortened by 0 bases and J by 2 bases, with 8 bases between the two germline ends. Germline loops: CDR1 SGHRS, CDR2 YFSETQ. The CDR3 runs to 14 residues. The CDR3 coding sequence is TGCGCCAGCAGCTTGGATGGCCCGCAAGAGACCCAGTACTTC. This encodes CASSLDGPQETQYF. Complete variable domain (other parts from reference TRBV5-1 and TRBJ2-5): KAGVTQTPRYLIKTRGQQVTLSCSPISGHRSVSWYQQTPGQGLQFLFEYFSETQRNKGNFPGRFSGRQFSNSRSEMNVSTLELGDSALYLCASSLDGPQETQYFGPGTRLLVL.

This sequence joins TRBV5-4 and TRBJ1-3, with 8 positions matching TRBD1. With 0 bases clipped from V and 5 bases from J, the junction kept 1 base outside the gene matches. The germline gives CDR1 SGHNT, CDR2 YYREEE (reference sequence). This CDR3 is 14 amino acids long. The CDR3 DNA reads as TGTGCCAGCAGCTTGGACAGGGGGAGAAACACCATATATTTT. Amino acids: CASSLDRGRNTIYF.

V and J are TRBV28 and TRBJ2-5, with TRBD2 identical over 8 bases. The germline CDR1 and CDR2 sequences are MDHEN and SYDVKM. V shed 3 bases and J 4 bases; nucleotides not matched to a gene: 13. CDR3 length equals 17 residues. In DNA, the CDR3 is TGTGCCAGCAGTTTTGAGGGCGCCGGGAGGGCCCTAGAGACCCAGTACTTC. Translation gives CASSFEGAGRALETQYF. The whole variable domain, filled in from reference TRBV28 and TRBJ2-5, reads DVKVTQSSRYLVKRTGEKVFLECVQDMDHENMFWYRQDPGLGLRLIYFSYDVKMKEKGDIPEGYSVSREKKERFSLILESASTNQTSMYLCASSFEGAGRALETQYFGPGTRLLVL.

This clone showed up just a few times. The chain has TRBV6-1 and TRBJ2-7; 9 nucleotides line up with TRBD2. Trimming cost V 1 base and J 1 base; bases outside gene matches: 2. The CDR3 contains 15 residues. Germline CDR1 is MNHNS and CDR2 is SASEGT. CDR3 coding DNA: TGTGCCAGCAGTGAAGGACTAGCGGAGTCCTACGAGCAGTACTTC. Amino acid sequence: CASSEGLAESYEQYF.

The chain uses TRBV11-1 and TRBJ2-7; 7 nucleotides agree with TRBD1. Germline CDR1 reads SGHAT; CDR2 reads FQDESV (reference sequence). With 6 bases clipped from V and 3 bases from J, the junction kept 5 bases outside the gene matches. The CDR3 spans 13 residues. CDR3 coding DNA: TGTGCCAGCAGACAGGGACAGTTCTACGAGCAGTACTTC. As protein: CASRQGQFYEQYF.

The J gene is TRBJ2-7, the V gene TRBV23-1, with D possibly matching TRBD2 (6 bases). TRBV23-1 is an ORF, and what it does is uncertain. Deletions cut 6 bases from V and 7 bases from J, with 7 bases between. The CDR3 loop spans 10 amino acids. This CDR3 is CASRDYEQYF. In DNA form, the CDR3 reads TGCGCCAGCAGGGACTATGAGCAGTACTTC.

The V gene is TRBV19, the J gene TRBJ2-4; tentative D call: TRBD2 (6 bases). Trimming took 7 bases from V and 5 from J, leaving 12 bases between them. Looked up from germline, CDR1 is LNHDA and CDR2 is SQIVND (reference sequence). CDR3 length equals 13 residues. CDR3 in amino acids: CASKDGGENIQYF. CDR3 DNA: TGTGCCAGTAAGGACGGAGGGGAAAACATTCAGTACTTC.

J is TRBJ1-5 and V is TRBV4-1, with unresolved D. The V and J ends lost 4 bases and 6 bases respectively, with 22 bases between them. The CDR3 has 17 residues. Looked up from germline, CDR1 is MGHRA and CDR2 is YSYEKL. DNA for the CDR3: TGCGCCAGCAGCCGAACCACGGAGAGGGAGGGAGGTCAGCCCCAGCATTTT. This encodes CASSRTTEREGGQPQHF.

The sample holds one count of this clone. This chain connects TRBV7-6 to TRBJ2-2, with D perhaps TRBD1 (5 bases). Germline V CDR1 and CDR2: SGHVS, FNYEAQ. Trimming removed 6 bases from V and 5 bases from J, with 19 bases in between. This CDR3 spans 16 amino acids. The CDR3 reads CASSPQGDFGTGELFF. The CDR3 nucleotides read TGTGCCAGCAGTCCTCAAGGGGATTTTGGGACCGGGGAGCTGTTTTTT.

The rearrangement uses TRBV7-8 and TRBJ2-7; TRBD2 aligns across 8 bases. The CDR3 has 15 residues. V shed 5 bases, J shed 2 bases, and the junction held 8 bases outside the gene matches. Germline-derived CDR1 and CDR2 are SGHVS and FQNEAQ. The CDR3 sequence: CASSVGLAATYEQYF. Written as DNA, the CDR3 is TGTGCCAGCAGCGTCGGACTAGCTGCTACCTACGAGCAGTACTTC. Variable domain in full (rest from reference TRBV7-8 and TRBJ2-7): GAGVSQSPRYKVAKRGQDVALRCDPISGHVSLFWYQQALGQGPEFLTYFQNEAQLDKSGLPSDRFFAERPEGSVSTLKIQRTQQEDSAVYLCASSVGLAATYEQYFGPGTRLTVT.

V and J are TRBV6-6 and TRBJ2-1, with TRBD1 matching over 10 bases. The CDR3 spans 14 residues. Germline V CDR1 and CDR2: MNHNY, SVGAGI (reference sequence). V gave up 6 bases and J gave up 8 bases; unmatched junction bases: 7. The CDR3 coding sequence is TGTGCCAGCAGCATCGGACAGGGGGTCCATGAGCAGTTCTTC. As protein: CASSIGQGVHEQFF.

The CDR3 region has the DNA TGTGCCAGCTGTCCTACAGGGTTACCCATGATGAACACTGAAGCTTTCTTT. Translating it yields CASCPTGLPMMNTEAFF. The V and J genes are TRBV2 and TRBJ1-1; D perhaps matches TRBD1 (6 bases). CDR3 length equals 17 residues. The V gene lost 8 bases and the J gene lost 0 bases, with 22 bases spanning the gap. Germline V gene data show CDR1 as SNHLY and CDR2 as FYNNEI.

The V call is TRBV9, the J call TRBJ2-1, with TRBD1 matching 8 bases. CDR1 is SGDLS and CDR2 is YYNGEE in the germline V gene. This CDR3 comprises 16 residues. V lost 4 bases and J lost 9; bases outside the gene matches: 15. The CDR3 DNA reads TGTGCCAGCAGCATCCGGACAGGGCTCTCGTCGGGTGAGCAGTTCTTC. Its translation: CASSIRTGLSSGEQFF. Together with reference TRBV9 and TRBJ2-1, the CDR3 gives the full variable domain: DSGVTQTPKHLITATGQRVTLRCSPRSGDLSVYWYQQSLDQGLQFLIQYYNGEERAKGNILERFSAQQFPDLHSELNLSSLELGDSALYFCASSIRTGLSSGEQFFGPGTRLTVL.